This TCR beta chain comes out of a study of control samples from healthy donors and cancer patients. This table comes from immunoSEQ multiplex PCR, and its TCRdb copy is limited to in-frame clones, with some not included. The sample holds 150,000 or so clones, about 94% seen once. The CDR3 extends over 13 amino acids. CDR1 is SGHDN, CDR2 FVKESK, per germline. V was clipped by 7 bases and J by 11 bases, with 20 bases between them. This receptor was taken from a woman in her sixties in good health. V is TRBV14 and J is TRBJ1-1, with D tentatively TRBD1 (6 bases). The sequencing input was blood. The CDR3 coding sequence is TGTGCCAGCACCCGAACCCGTCAGGGGATGGCTTTCTTT. Protein product: CASTRTRQGMAFF.